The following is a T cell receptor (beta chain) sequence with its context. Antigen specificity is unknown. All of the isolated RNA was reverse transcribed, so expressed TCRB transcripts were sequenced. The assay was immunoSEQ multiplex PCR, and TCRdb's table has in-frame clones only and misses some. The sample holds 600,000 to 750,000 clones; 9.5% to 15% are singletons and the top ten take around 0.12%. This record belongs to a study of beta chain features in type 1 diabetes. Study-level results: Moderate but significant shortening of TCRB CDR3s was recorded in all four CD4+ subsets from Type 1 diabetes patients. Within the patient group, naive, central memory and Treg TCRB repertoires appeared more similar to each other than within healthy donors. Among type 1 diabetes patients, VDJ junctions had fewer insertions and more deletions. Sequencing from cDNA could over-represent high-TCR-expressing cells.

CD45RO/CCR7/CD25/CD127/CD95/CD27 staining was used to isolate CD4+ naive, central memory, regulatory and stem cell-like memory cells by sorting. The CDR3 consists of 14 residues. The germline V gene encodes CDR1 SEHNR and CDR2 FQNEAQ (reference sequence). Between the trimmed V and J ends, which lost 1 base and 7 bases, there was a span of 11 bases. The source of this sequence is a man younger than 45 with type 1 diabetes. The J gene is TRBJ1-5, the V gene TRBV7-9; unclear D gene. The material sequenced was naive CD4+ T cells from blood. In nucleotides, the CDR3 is TGTGCCAGCAGCTTAGAAGGATACCGGCAGCCCCAGCATTTT. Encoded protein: CASSLEGYRQPQHF.